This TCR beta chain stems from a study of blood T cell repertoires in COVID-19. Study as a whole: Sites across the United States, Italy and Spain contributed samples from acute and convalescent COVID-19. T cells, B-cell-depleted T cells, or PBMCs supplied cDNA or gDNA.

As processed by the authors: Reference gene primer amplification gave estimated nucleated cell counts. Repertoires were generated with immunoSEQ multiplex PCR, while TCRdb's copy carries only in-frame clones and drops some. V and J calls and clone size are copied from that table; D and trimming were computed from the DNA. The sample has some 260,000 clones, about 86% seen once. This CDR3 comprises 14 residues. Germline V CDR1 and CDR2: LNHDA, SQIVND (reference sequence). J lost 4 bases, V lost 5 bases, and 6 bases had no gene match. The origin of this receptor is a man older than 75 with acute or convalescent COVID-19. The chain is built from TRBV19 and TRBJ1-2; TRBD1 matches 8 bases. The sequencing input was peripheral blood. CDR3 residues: CASSAGQVVYGYTF. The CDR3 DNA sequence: TGTGCCAGTAGTGCGGGACAGGTAGTCTATGGCTACACCTTC.